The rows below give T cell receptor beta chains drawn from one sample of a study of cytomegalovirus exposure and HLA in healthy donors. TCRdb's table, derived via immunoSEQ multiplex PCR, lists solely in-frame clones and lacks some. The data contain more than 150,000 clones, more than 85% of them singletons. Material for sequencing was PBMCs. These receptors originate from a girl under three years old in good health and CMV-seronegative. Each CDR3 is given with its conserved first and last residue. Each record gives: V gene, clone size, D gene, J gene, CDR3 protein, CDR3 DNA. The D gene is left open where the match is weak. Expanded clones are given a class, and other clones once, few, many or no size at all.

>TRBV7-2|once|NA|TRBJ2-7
CASSLFSSPTYEQYF
TGTGCCAGCAGCTTATTCAGTTCCCCCACCTACGAGCAGTACTTC
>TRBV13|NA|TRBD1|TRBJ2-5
CASSDRGQETQYF
TGTGCCAGCAGCGACAGGGGACAAGAGACCCAGTACTTC
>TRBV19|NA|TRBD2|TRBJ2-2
CASSRSGRAIGELFF
TGTGCCAGTAGTCGTAGCGGGAGGGCCATCGGGGAGCTGTTTTTT
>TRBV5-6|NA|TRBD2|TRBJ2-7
CASSWVAGGPYEQYF
TGTGCCAGCAGCTGGGTAGCGGGAGGGCCTTACGAGCAGTACTTC
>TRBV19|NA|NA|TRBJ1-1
CASSIQGRTEAFF
TGTGCCAGTAGTATACAGGGGAGAACTGAAGCTTTCTTT
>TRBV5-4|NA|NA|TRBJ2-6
CASSLITQSSGANVLTF
TGTGCCAGCAGCTTGATCACACAGAGCTCTGGGGCCAACGTCCTGACTTTC
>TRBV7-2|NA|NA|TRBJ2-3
CASSFNAGSSDTQYF
TGTGCCAGCAGCTTCAATGCGGGATCTTCAGATACGCAGTATTTT
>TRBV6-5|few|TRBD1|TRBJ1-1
CASSYSTGWYTEAFF
TGTGCCAGCAGTTACTCGACAGGGTGGTACACTGAAGCTTTCTTT
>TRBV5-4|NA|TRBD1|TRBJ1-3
CASSLQGASGNTIYF
TGTGCCAGCAGCTTGCAGGGGGCCTCTGGAAACACCATATATTTT
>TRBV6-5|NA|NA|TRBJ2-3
CASSLGLRDTQYF
TGTGCCAGCAGCCTAGGACTTCGGGATACGCAGTATTTT
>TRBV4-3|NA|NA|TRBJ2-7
CASSQNRGEGEQYF
TGCGCCAGCAGCCAAAACAGGGGGGAGGGAGAGCAGTACTTC
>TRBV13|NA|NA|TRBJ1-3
CASSSPSSGNTIYF
TGTGCCAGCAGCTCCCCGAGCTCTGGAAACACCATATATTTT
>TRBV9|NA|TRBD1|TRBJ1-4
CASSGTTRQGYEKLFF
TGTGCCAGCAGTGGAACCACCCGACAGGGATATGAAAAACTGTTTTTT
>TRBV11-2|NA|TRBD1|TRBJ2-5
CASSTGGGETQYF
TGTGCCAGCAGCACAGGGGGCGGGGAGACCCAGTACTTC
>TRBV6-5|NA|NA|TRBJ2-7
CASRPTGTNEQYF
TGTGCCAGCAGACCTACAGGGACTAACGAGCAGTACTTC
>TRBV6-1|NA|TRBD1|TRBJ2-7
CASSYLQGAGEQYF
TGTGCCAGCAGTTATCTTCAGGGGGCTGGCGAGCAGTACTTC
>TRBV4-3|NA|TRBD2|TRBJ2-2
CASSHRLADTGELFF
TGCGCCAGCAGCCACCGGCTAGCGGACACCGGGGAGCTGTTTTTT
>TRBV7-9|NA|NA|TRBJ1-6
CASSLIGQRNSPLHF
TGTGCCAGCAGCTTAATCGGACAGCGGAATTCACCCCTCCACTTT
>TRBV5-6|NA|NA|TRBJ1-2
CASSLVDRPYGYTF
TGTGCCAGCAGCTTGGTGGACAGACCCTATGGCTACACCTTC
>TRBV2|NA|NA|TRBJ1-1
CASKGVDSFEAFF
TGTGCCAGCAAGGGGGTAGACTCCTTTGAAGCTTTCTTT
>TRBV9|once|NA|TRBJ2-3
CASSWGGHDTDTQYF
TGTGCCAGCAGCTGGGGGGGACACGACACAGATACGCAGTATTTT
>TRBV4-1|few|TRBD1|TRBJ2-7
CASSQDRGTGSYEQYF
TGCGCCAGCAGCCAAGATCGAGGGACAGGGTCCTACGAGCAGTACTTC
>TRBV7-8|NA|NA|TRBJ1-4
CASSLSSEKLFF
TGTGCCAGCAGCTTATCTTCTGAAAAACTGTTTTTT
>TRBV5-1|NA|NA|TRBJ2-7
CASSLEPYEQYF
TGCGCCAGCAGCTTGGAACCGTACGAGCAGTACTTC
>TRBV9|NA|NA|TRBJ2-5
CASNDGVYQETQYF
TGTGCCAGCAATGACGGGGTTTACCAAGAGACCCAGTACTTC
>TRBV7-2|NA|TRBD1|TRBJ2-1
CASSPRTGHNEQFF
TGTGCCAGCAGCCCCAGGACAGGGCACAATGAGCAGTTCTTC
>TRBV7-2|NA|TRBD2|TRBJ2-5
CASSSRGRRGVKETQYF
TGTGCCAGCAGCTCCCGCGGTCGGCGGGGGGTAAAAGAGACCCAGTACTTC
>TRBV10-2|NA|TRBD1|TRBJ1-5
CASDDRGRGQPQHF
TGCGCCAGCGACGACAGGGGTCGAGGTCAGCCCCAGCATTTT
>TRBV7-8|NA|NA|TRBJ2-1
CASSLARTDNEQFF
TGTGCCAGCAGCTTAGCCCGGACAGACAATGAGCAGTTCTTC
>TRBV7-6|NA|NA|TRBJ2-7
CASSLALGAGSHSLTYEQYF
TGTGCCAGCAGCTTAGCGCTGGGGGCAGGGAGCCATAGTTTGACCTACGAGCAGTACTTC
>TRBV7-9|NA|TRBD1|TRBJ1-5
CASSFSTGGQPQHF
TGTGCCAGCAGCTTTTCGACAGGGGGCCAGCCCCAGCATTTT
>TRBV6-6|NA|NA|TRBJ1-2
CASIPEGGRGGYTF
TGTGCCAGCATCCCCGAGGGGGGGCGGGGTGGCTACACCTTC
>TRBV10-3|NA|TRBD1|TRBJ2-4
CAISETPGTGYTLQYF
TGTGCCATCAGTGAGACTCCCGGGACAGGGTACACCCTTCAGTACTTC
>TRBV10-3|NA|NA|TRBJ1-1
CAISEGEPPSKF
TGTGCCATCAGTGAGGGAGAGCCACCTTCGAAATTT
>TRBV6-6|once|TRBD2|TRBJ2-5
CASSYQIAGGEETQYF
TGTGCCAGCAGTTACCAGATAGCGGGAGGCGAGGAGACCCAGTACTTC
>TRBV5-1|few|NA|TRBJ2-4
CASSLTVLAKNIQYF
TGCGCCAGCAGCTTAACGGTCCTAGCCAAAAACATTCAGTACTTC
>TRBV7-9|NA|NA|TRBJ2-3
CASRSPLGSATFTDTQYF
TGTGCCAGCAGGTCGCCGCTCGGGAGTGCCACCTTCACAGATACGCAGTATTTT
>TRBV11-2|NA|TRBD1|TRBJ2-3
CASSAIGRQGKGTDTQYF
TGTGCCAGCAGCGCAATCGGAAGACAGGGGAAGGGTACAGATACGCAGTATTTT
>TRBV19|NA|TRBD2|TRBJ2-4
CASSITHDIAGNIQYF
TGTGCCAGTAGTATCACCCACGACATAGCGGGAAACATTCAGTACTTC
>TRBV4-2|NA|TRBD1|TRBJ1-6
CASSHAGQGSSPLHF
TGTGCCAGCAGCCACGCGGGACAGGGGAGTTCACCCCTCCACTTT
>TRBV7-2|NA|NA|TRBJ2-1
CASSLSREQFF
TGTGCCAGCAGCTTATCGAGGGAGCAGTTCTTC
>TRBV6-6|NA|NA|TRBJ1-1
CASKPLAGSLGTEAFF
TGTGCCAGCAAACCCCTGGCGGGGTCCTTGGGCACTGAAGCTTTCTTT
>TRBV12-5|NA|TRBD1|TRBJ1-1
CASGTQGARDTEAFF
TGTGCTAGTGGCACACAGGGGGCGCGGGACACTGAAGCTTTCTTT
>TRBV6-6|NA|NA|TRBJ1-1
CASNHRFTEAFF
TGTGCCAGCAACCACAGGTTCACTGAAGCTTTCTTT
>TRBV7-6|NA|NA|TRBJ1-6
CASSLLRGRNSPLHF
TGTGCCAGCAGCTTACTCAGGGGTCGGAATTCACCCCTCCACTTT
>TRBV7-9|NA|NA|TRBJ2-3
CASSDHGGADTQYF
TGTGCCAGCAGCGATCACGGAGGGGCAGATACGCAGTATTTT
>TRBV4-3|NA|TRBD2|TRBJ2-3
CASSGRGVADTQYF
TGCGCCAGCAGCGGCCGGGGGGTGGCAGATACGCAGTATTTT
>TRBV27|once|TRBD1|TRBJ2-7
CASSPSSGQLNYEQYF
TGTGCCAGCAGTCCATCATCGGGACAGCTAAACTACGAGCAGTACTTC
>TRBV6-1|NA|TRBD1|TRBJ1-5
CASSAGQTNQPQHF
TGTGCCAGCAGTGCGGGACAGACCAATCAGCCCCAGCATTTT
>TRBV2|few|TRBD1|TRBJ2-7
CASSERVTGTGEQYF
TGTGCCAGCAGTGAAAGGGTGACAGGGACAGGCGAGCAGTACTTC
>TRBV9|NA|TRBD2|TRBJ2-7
CASSEDPGLAGYEQYF
TGTGCCAGCAGCGAGGATCCGGGACTAGCGGGATACGAGCAGTACTTC
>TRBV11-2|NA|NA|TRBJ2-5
CASSPWPETQYF
TGTGCCAGCAGCCCCTGGCCGGAGACCCAGTACTTC
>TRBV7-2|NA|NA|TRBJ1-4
CASSLPIRGAEKLFF
TGTGCCAGCAGCCTCCCCATCAGGGGTGCCGAAAAACTGTTTTTT
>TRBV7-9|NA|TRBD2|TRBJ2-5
CASSSPWASGRENQYF
TGTGCCAGCAGCTCCCCGTGGGCTAGCGGGAGGGAAAACCAGTACTTC